This T cell receptor (beta chain) appears in the sequencing data of a study of control samples from healthy donors and cancer patients. Between the trimmed V and J ends, which lost 5 bases and 7 bases, there was a span of 16 bases. The CDR3 has 14 amino acids. In germline, CDR1 is SGHTA, CDR2 FQGNSA. TCRdb keeps only in-frame clones here, not all; method: immunoSEQ multiplex PCR. In the table there are 60,000 to 75,000 clones, around 80% of which are singletons. This TCR was sampled from a man aged 55 to 70 in good health. The material sequenced was blood. The chain uses TRBV7-2 and TRBJ2-3; TRBD1 might be the D (5 bases). This CDR3 reads CASSLGQPTNTQYF. As DNA, the CDR3 is TGTGCCAGCAGCCTTGGACAACCCACGAATACGCAGTATTTT.